These 18 T cell receptor beta chains share one sample of origin, sequenced in a study of graft-versus-host responses after intestinal transplantation. Data came from immunoSEQ multiplex PCR; TCRdb stores just in-frame clones and leaves some out. The data contain tens of thousands of clones, more than 85% of them singletons. These receptors have no identified antigens. The source material was unstimulated CD8+ T cells sorted from spleen or lymph node cells, sampled before intestinal transplant. The receptors shown here come from a human donor who received an intestinal transplant.

The gene calls are TRBV7-2 and TRBJ1-1; D is possibly TRBD1 (5 bases). CDR3 length: 13 residues. Germline-derived CDR1 and CDR2 are SGHTA and FQGNSA. V was cut by 5 bases and J by 5 bases, with 12 bases left in between. CDR3 coding DNA: TGTGCCAGCAGCACCCGACAGAGAACTGAAGCTTTCTTT. Protein: CASSTRQRTEAFF.

The genes are TRBV19 and TRBJ2-7; 8 bases agree with TRBD1. CDR1 is LNHDA and CDR2 is SQIVND in the germline V gene (reference sequence). The CDR3 sequence is 13 residues long. J lost 4 bases, V lost 4 bases, and 3 bases had no gene match. CDR3: CASSTRTGYEQYF. The CDR3 region has the DNA TGTGCCAGTAGTACCCGGACAGGGTACGAGCAGTACTTC.

This chain joins TRBV6-5 and TRBJ2-7; D might be TRBD2 (6 bases). The germline gives CDR1 MNHEY, CDR2 SVGAGI. The CDR3 extends over 13 amino acids. V was cut by 2 bases and J by 7 bases, with 12 bases left in between. Here the CDR3 reads CASSYSFRGEQYF. The DNA of the CDR3 is TGTGCCAGCAGTTACAGTTTTCGGGGGGAGCAGTACTTC.

This chain joins TRBV11-2 and TRBJ2-1; TRBD2 aligns across 15 bases. CDR3 length: 18 amino acids. Germline CDR1 is SGHAT and CDR2 is FQNNGV. V trimming: 2 bases; J trimming: 10 bases; junction bases outside the gene matches: 12. CDR3 in amino acids: CASSLSEGLAGGGQEQFF. The CDR3 DNA follows: TGTGCCAGCAGCTTAAGCGAGGGACTAGCGGGGGGAGGACAGGAGCAGTTCTTC.

The sample holds one count of this clone. The rearrangement joins TRBV6-5 to TRBJ2-3; D perhaps matches TRBD1 (6 bases). This CDR3 comprises 15 residues. Trimming cost V 4 bases and J 2 bases, with 13 bases left between them. Looked up from germline, CDR1 is MNHEY and CDR2 is SVGAGI. CDR3 coding DNA: TGTGCCAGCAGTTTGGGACAAACATTCACAGATACGCAGTATTTT. Encoded protein: CASSLGQTFTDTQYF.

The count of this clone is one. The chain uses TRBV7-9 and TRBJ2-7, with 9 bases matching TRBD1. The CDR3 loop spans 15 amino acids. J gave up 3 bases and V 5 bases, and 8 bases lay outside the gene matches. Germline V gene data show CDR1 as SEHNR and CDR2 as FQNEAQ (reference sequence). CDR3 DNA sequence: TGTGCCAGCAGCCCCCGGACAGGGGAACTCTACGAGCAGTACTTC. This translates into CASSPRTGELYEQYF.

V and J are TRBV9 and TRBJ1-3; D is uncertain. Germline V gene sequence: CDR1 SGDLS, CDR2 YYNGEE. The CDR3 is made up of 15 amino acids. Trimming removed 0 bases from V and 0 bases from J, with 7 bases in between. The CDR3 spells CASSVAEGSGNTIYF. The CDR3, as DNA: TGTGCCAGCAGCGTAGCTGAGGGCTCTGGAAACACCATATATTTT.

This clone was recorded only once. V and J are TRBV4-1 and TRBJ2-7; 10 bases fit TRBD1. This CDR3 is built from 15 residues. The J segment lost 3 bases and the V segment lost 2 bases, leaving 4 bases of the junction unmatched. Germline V lookup: CDR1 MGHRA, CDR2 YSYEKL. The CDR3 DNA sequence: TGCGCCAGCAGCCAAACCGGGACAGGGGTCTACGAGCAGTACTTC. It translates to CASSQTGTGVYEQYF.

J is TRBJ1-3 and V is TRBV7-9; no definite D call. Germline loops: CDR1 SEHNR, CDR2 FQNEAQ (reference sequence). This CDR3 spans 16 amino acids. Deletions cut 5 bases from V and 3 bases from J, with 17 bases between. The CDR3: CASSRPGGSSGNTIYF. In DNA, the CDR3 is TGTGCCAGCAGCCGCCCGGGAGGGTCGAGTGGAAACACCATATATTTT. The variable domain in full, with the rest retrieved from reference TRBV7-9 and TRBJ1-3, is DTGVSQNPRHKITKRGQNVTFRCDPISEHNRLYWYRQTLGQGPEFLTYFQNEAQLEKSRLLSDRFSAERPKGSFSTLEIQRTEQGDSAMYLCASSRPGGSSGNTIYFGEGSWLTVV.

V usage is TRBV30 and J usage is TRBJ1-1; D gene ambiguous. Looked up from germline, CDR1 is GTSNPN and CDR2 is SVGIG (reference sequence). The V end was cut by 7 bases, the J end by 1 base, with 7 bases between. The CDR3 is 11 residues long. The CDR3 is CAFRQNTEAFF. Written as DNA, the CDR3 is TGTGCCTTCAGACAGAACACTGAAGCTTTCTTT.

This clone was picked up one time. J is TRBJ1-6 and V is TRBV6-1; no firm D call. The V gene lost 7 bases and the J gene lost 0 bases, with 10 bases spanning the gap. Germline CDR1 MNHNS, CDR2 SASEGT. The CDR3 has 15 residues. In nucleotides, the CDR3 is TGTGCCAGCACTGTAACGAGCTCCTATAATTCACCCCTCCACTTT. This encodes CASTVTSSYNSPLHF.

V and J are TRBV5-4 and TRBJ2-3; D may be TRBD2 (7 bases). The CDR3 runs to 15 residues. Germline V CDR1 and CDR2: SGHNT, YYREEE (reference sequence). Deletions cut 0 bases from V and 4 bases from J, with 12 bases between. The CDR3 region is CASSLVSGGPDTQYF. CDR3 nucleotides: TGTGCCAGCAGCTTGGTATCGGGGGGCCCAGATACGCAGTATTTT.

The chain links TRBV11-2 to TRBJ2-7, with 12 bases aligning to TRBD1. In germline, CDR1 is SGHAT, CDR2 FQNNGV. This CDR3 is built from 15 residues. V was pared by 5 bases and J by 5 bases, with 7 bases of the junction left unmatched. The CDR3 spells CASSPWDRGRDEQYF. DNA of the CDR3: TGTGCCAGCAGCCCGTGGGACAGGGGGCGGGACGAGCAGTACTTC.

This clone appeared a single time. The chain employs TRBV2 and TRBJ2-2; 9 positions match TRBD2. Germline CDR1 and CDR2: SNHLY and FYNNEI. The J segment lost 5 bases and the V segment lost 5 bases, leaving 3 bases of the junction unmatched. The CDR3 is 14 amino acids. Here the CDR3 reads CASSPSGETGELFF. The CDR3 DNA sequence: TGTGCCAGCAGTCCTAGCGGGGAGACCGGGGAGCTGTTTTTT.

The V and J genes are TRBV30 and TRBJ2-5, with 8 bases lining up with TRBD2. Germline lookup yields CDR1 GTSNPN and CDR2 SVGIG (reference sequence). This CDR3 is 18 amino acids long. V shed 0 bases and J 2 bases; nucleotides not matched to a gene: 14. DNA for the CDR3: TGTGCCTGGAGTGTTGGGTTAGCGGGGCCCACCCCTCAAGAGACCCAGTACTTC. Protein sequence: CAWSVGLAGPTPQETQYF.

In this sample, this clone turned up once. The V and J genes are TRBV7-2 and TRBJ2-4; D perhaps matches TRBD2 (5 bases). Trimming took 2 bases from V and 2 from J, leaving 16 bases between them. Per germline, CDR1 SGHTA and CDR2 FQGNSA. There are 17 residues in the CDR3. The CDR3: CASSLRSGSSTKNIQYF. DNA of the CDR3: TGTGCCAGCAGCTTAAGGAGCGGTTCCTCCACCAAAAACATTCAGTACTTC.

The chain uses TRBV27 and TRBJ2-7; 7 nucleotides align to TRBD1. After removal of 4 bases from V and 0 bases from J, the junction contained 9 bases not matched to a gene. From germline, CDR1 is MNHEY and CDR2 SMNVEV (reference sequence). The CDR3 has 16 residues. The DNA of the CDR3 is TGTGCCAGCAGTTCGGCGAACAGGGGAAGCTCCTACGAGCAGTACTTC. It is translated as CASSSANRGSSYEQYF.

The rearrangement uses TRBV5-6 and TRBJ2-7, with D maybe TRBD1 (6 bases). CDR3 length: 14 residues. CDR1 and CDR2 from the germline V gene are SGHDT and YYEEEE. The V and J ends lost 4 bases and 4 bases respectively, with 15 bases between them. CDR3 protein: CASSPSPGDYEQYF. For the CDR3, the DNA is TGTGCCAGCAGCCCCAGCCCAGGGGATTACGAGCAGTACTTC.